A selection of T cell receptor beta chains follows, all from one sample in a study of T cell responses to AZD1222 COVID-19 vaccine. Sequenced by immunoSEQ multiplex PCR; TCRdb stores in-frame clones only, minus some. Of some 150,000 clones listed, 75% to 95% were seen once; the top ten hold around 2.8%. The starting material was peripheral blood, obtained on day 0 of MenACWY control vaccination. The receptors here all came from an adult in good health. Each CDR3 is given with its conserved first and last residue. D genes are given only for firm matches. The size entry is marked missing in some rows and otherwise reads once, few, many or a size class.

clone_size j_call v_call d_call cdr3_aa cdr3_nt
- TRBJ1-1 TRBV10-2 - CASSVSTGPAFF TGCGCCAGCAGCGTGTCTACAGGGCCGGCTTTCTTT
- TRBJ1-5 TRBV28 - CASTVGGQPQHF TGTGCCAGCACCGTAGGTGGGCAGCCCCAGCATTTT
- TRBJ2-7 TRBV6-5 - CASSYDRGEQYF TGTGCCAGCAGTTACGATAGGGGAGAGCAGTACTTC
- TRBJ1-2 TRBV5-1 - CASSLEENYGYTF TGCGCCAGCAGCTTGGAGGAGAACTATGGCTACACCTTC
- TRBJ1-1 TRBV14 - CASSQAAGITEAFF TGTGCCAGCAGCCAAGCGGCAGGGATCACTGAAGCTTTCTTT
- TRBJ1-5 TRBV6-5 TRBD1 CASSFRTGGSNQPQHF TGTGCCAGCAGTTTCCGGACAGGGGGTAGCAATCAGCCCCAGCATTTT
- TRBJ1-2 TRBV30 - CAWSVRGGYGYTF TGTGCCTGGAGTGTACGGGGGGGGTATGGCTACACCTTC
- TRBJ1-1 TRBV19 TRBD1 CASSMGQGYRNTEAFF TGTGCCAGTAGTATGGGACAGGGGTACCGGAACACTGAAGCTTTCTTT
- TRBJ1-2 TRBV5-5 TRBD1 CASSSWAARGYGYTF TGTGCCAGCAGCTCCTGGGCGGCCAGGGGGTATGGCTACACCTTC
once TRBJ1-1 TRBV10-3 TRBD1 CAISDPGQEGAEAFF TGTGCCATCAGTGACCCGGGACAGGAGGGCGCTGAAGCTTTCTTT
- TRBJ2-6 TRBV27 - CASSKTGQSGANVLTF TGTGCCAGCAGTAAAACCGGACAGTCTGGGGCCAACGTCCTGACTTTC
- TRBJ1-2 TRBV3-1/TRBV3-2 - CASSPFGRTTAYGYTF TGTGCCAGCAGCCCTTTTGGGAGAACAACAGCCTATGGCTACACCTTC
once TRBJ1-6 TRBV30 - CAWRPRSSYNSPLHF TGTGCCTGGAGACCCCGTAGCTCCTATAATTCACCCCTCCACTTT
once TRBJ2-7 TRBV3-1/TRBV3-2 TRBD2 CASSQGLAQGGQYF TGTGCCAGCAGCCAGGGACTAGCACAAGGGGGGCAGTACTTC
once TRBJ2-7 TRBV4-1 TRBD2 CASSQARREDEQYF TGCGCCAGCAGCCAAGCACGGCGGGAGGACGAGCAGTACTTC
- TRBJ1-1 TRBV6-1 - CASSEAGKSTEAFF TGTGCCAGCAGTGAAGCGGGGAAGAGCACTGAAGCTTTCTTT
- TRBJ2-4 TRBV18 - CASGGQKNIQYF TGTGCCAGCGGCGGACAGAAAAACATTCAGTACTTC
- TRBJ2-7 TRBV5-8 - CASSLLPIEQYF TGTGCCAGCAGCCTTCTCCCGATCGAGCAGTACTTC
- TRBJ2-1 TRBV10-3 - CAISEPWGGAYEQFF TGTGCCATCAGTGAGCCATGGGGGGGGGCTTATGAGCAGTTCTTC
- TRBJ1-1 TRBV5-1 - CASSFGGRNEAFF TGCGCCAGCAGCTTTGGGGGGCGGAATGAAGCTTTCTTT
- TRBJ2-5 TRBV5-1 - CASSRALAIQETQYF TGCGCCAGCAGCAGGGCTCTAGCAATCCAAGAGACCCAGTACTTC
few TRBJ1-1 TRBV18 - CASSPLSVGNTEAFF TGTGCCAGCTCACCACTTTCCGTGGGGAACACTGAAGCTTTCTTT
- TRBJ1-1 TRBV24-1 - CATSDSGYTEAFF TGTGCCACCAGTGACTCAGGGTACACTGAAGCTTTCTTT
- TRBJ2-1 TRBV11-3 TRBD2 CASSPRGGGVNEQFF TGTGCCAGCAGCCCCCGGGGGGGTGGTGTAAATGAGCAGTTCTTC
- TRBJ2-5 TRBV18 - CASSPGLQETQYF TGTGCCAGCTCACCCGGACTGCAAGAGACCCAGTACTTC
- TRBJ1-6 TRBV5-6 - CASSLAPRDSPLHF TGTGCCAGCAGCTTGGCCCCCCGAGATTCACCCCTCCACTTT
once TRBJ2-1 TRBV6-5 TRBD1 CASSYLGGQAYNEQFF TGTGCCAGCAGTTACTTGGGGGGACAGGCCTACAATGAGCAGTTCTTC
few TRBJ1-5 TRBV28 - CASSLGRGPLQPQHF TGTGCCAGCAGTTTGGGCAGGGGCCCCCTCCAGCCCCAGCATTTT
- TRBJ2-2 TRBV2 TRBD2 CASTRLASGELFF TGTGCCAGCACACGACTAGCTTCCGGGGAGCTGTTTTTT
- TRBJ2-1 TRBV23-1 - CASAPSTEINEQFF TGCGCCAGCGCACCGTCCACAGAGATCAATGAGCAGTTCTTC